The 19 T cell receptor delta chains presented below share a single source sample, sequenced in a study of Vδ1+ human thymocytes. Study results and limitations: In the thymus, TRG and TRD repertoires looked highly polyclonal with Gaussian CDR3 lengths.

RNA was extracted from the cells and then reverse transcribed. CDR3 amplicons came from multiplex PCR with pooled V-gene forward and constant-region reverse primers. TCRdb applied CATT to the multiplex PCR reads for clone calling. The table shows 54,000 or so delta-chain clones, with 15% occurring only once. The antigens of these receptors remain unknown. The sample was Vdelta1+ gamma-delta thymocytes from the thymus. Subset reported: FACS-sorted CD3+ TCRalphabeta- TCRVdelta1+ TCRVdelta2- thymocytes. All receptors derive from a boy younger than two who had congenital heart surgery.

The chain joins TRDV1 to TRDJ1; D is unclear. CDR1 and CDR2 from the germline V gene are TSWWSYY and QGS. Trimming shortened V by 1 base and J by 2 bases, and 11 bases separated the two germline ends. The CDR3 consists of 15 residues. Here the CDR3 reads CALGEQGYVTDKLIF. The CDR3 DNA follows: TGTGCTCTTGGGGAACAGGGGTACGTGACCGATAAACTCATCTTT.

This clone was seen more than once but under ten times. V is TRDV1 and J is TRDJ1; the D gene could be TRDD2 or TRDD3 (9 bases each). V lost 0 bases and J 0 bases, leaving 29 bases between the germline ends. Per germline, CDR1 TSWWSYY and CDR2 QGS. The CDR3 sequence is 22 residues long. Here the CDR3 reads CALGELLPTFPFWGMYTDKLIF. CDR3 bases: TGTGCTCTTGGGGAACTCCTTCCTACATTTCCCTTCTGGGGGATGTACACCGATAAACTCATCTTT.

This chain connects TRDV1 to TRDJ1; 11 positions agree with TRDD3. This CDR3 region has 22 residues. Trimming at V came to 0 bases and at J to 0 bases, leaving 18 bases not matched to a gene. Germline-derived CDR1 and CDR2 are TSWWSYY and QGS. Written as DNA, the CDR3 is TGTGCTCTTGGGGAACTTTGGGCCTTGGGGGATACGCGGGTTCTGTACACCGATAAACTCATCTTT. It is translated as CALGELWALGDTRVLYTDKLIF.

This clone has just a few counts. The chain joins TRDV1 to TRDJ1, with TRDD2 matching over 9 bases. Trimming at V came to 7 bases and at J to 10 bases, leaving 16 bases not matched to a gene. This CDR3 is built from 15 residues. In germline, CDR1 is TSWWSYY, CDR2 QGS. The CDR3 reads CALVPLSPSYGGLIF. CDR3 nucleotide sequence: TGTGCTCTTGTGCCCCTTTCCCCTTCCTACGGTGGACTCATCTTT.

V gene TRDV1 combines with J gene TRDJ2; 7 positions agree with TRDD3. The junction had 23 bases not matched to a gene; V was cut back by 3 bases and J by 7 bases. The CDR3 loop spans 20 amino acids. CDR1 TSWWSYY and CDR2 QGS come from the germline V gene. The CDR3 is CALGEADPSGGYCRVAQLFF. The CDR3 coding sequence is TGTGCTCTTGGGGAGGCTGACCCGTCTGGGGGGTACTGCCGGGTAGCACAACTCTTCTTT.

This clone has more than one count but fewer than ten. The chain combines TRDV1 with TRDJ1; 11 bases are shared with TRDD3. The CDR3 covers 19 residues. Germline V gene data show CDR1 as TSWWSYY and CDR2 as QGS. Germline trimming cut 5 bases from V and 9 bases from J; bases unmatched to any gene: 23. The CDR3 protein is CALGKASHNFRWGIRQLIF. CDR3 nucleotides: TGTGCTCTTGGGAAGGCTTCCCACAATTTTAGGTGGGGGATACGGCAACTCATCTTT.

This clone was picked up a small number of times. The chain has TRDV1 and TRDJ1; 10 nucleotides line up with TRDD3. V lost 4 bases and J lost 1; bases outside the gene matches: 27. The CDR3 is made up of 23 amino acids. Per germline, CDR1 TSWWSYY and CDR2 QGS. The CDR3 bases are TGTGCTCTTGGGGCTTCTTCCTACTCGAGTACTGGGGGATTCATCACCTCCACCGATAAACTCATCTTT. As protein: CALGASSYSSTGGFITSTDKLIF.

This clone was seen only a few times. The chain has TRDV1 and TRDJ1, with TRDD3 as a possible D gene (5 bases). The V gene's germline CDR1 is TSWWSYY and CDR2 QGS. The CDR3 consists of 18 residues. Trimming stripped 3 bases from V and 0 bases from J, with 20 bases between. The CDR3 spells CALGDRCLRGVNTDKLIF. The CDR3 DNA reads TGTGCTCTTGGGGACAGGTGTCTTCGGGGGGTTAACACCGATAAACTCATCTTT.

This clone appeared a few times. The V gene is TRDV1, the J gene TRDJ1, with 10 bases fitting TRDD3. With V trimmed by 2 bases and J by 0 bases, 15 bases remained unmatched. This CDR3 spans 20 amino acids. The germline gives CDR1 TSWWSYY, CDR2 QGS. CDR3 protein: CALGEDLYGGIRPYTDKLIF. CDR3 coding DNA: TGTGCTCTTGGGGAAGATCTATATGGGGGGATACGGCCGTACACCGATAAACTCATCTTT.

This chain connects TRDV1 to TRDJ1; 8 positions agree with TRDD3. V dropped 1 base and J dropped 4; count of bases not matched to a gene: 26. CDR3 length: 22 amino acids. Germline CDR1 is TSWWSYY and CDR2 is QGS. The CDR3 loop is CALGERRPTGLGDPPYHDKLIF. CDR3 bases: TGTGCTCTTGGGGAACGTAGGCCTACGGGGTTGGGGGATCCCCCCTATCACGATAAACTCATCTTT.

A word on this clone: With a much larger clone just one base away, this may be a read error. The same CDR3 arises from other DNA sequences in this sample as well. The V gene is TRAV29/DV5, the J gene TRDJ1, with D perhaps assigned TRDD2 or TRDD3 (7 bases each). CDR1 NSMFDY and CDR2 ISSIKDK come from the germline V gene. The CDR3 has 17 amino acids. This chain's CDR3 is CAASYLPGGPYTDKLIF. The CDR3 DNA reads TGTGCCGCATCATACCTTCCTGGGGGCCCTTACACCGATAAACTCATCTTT.

V and J are TRDV1 and TRDJ1; 8 nucleotides agree with TRDD3. The germline CDR1 and CDR2 sequences are TSWWSYY and QGS. The CDR3 consists of 19 residues. The ends lost 0 bases at V and 1 base at J; junction bases unmatched: 13. The CDR3 is CALGELSHEGYVVTDKLIF. The CDR3 nucleotides read TGTGCTCTTGGGGAACTTTCCCATGAGGGATACGTAGTCACCGATAAACTCATCTTT.

This clone was seen only a few times. This rearrangement joins TRDV1 to TRDJ2; D gene unclear. Trimming removed 3 bases from V and 14 bases from J, with 19 bases in between. CDR1 is TSWWSYY and CDR2 is QGS in the germline V gene. The CDR3 is 14 residues long. The CDR3, as DNA: TGTGCTCTTGGGGACCCAGTTCCCCTTACGTGGCTCTTCTTT. Translated, it gives CALGDPVPLTWLFF.

The chain is built from TRDV1 and TRDJ1; maybe TRDD3 (5 bases). CDR3 length equals 15 residues. V dropped 0 bases and J dropped 2 bases, with 10 bases sitting between them. CDR1 and CDR2 (germline): TSWWSYY, QGS. The CDR3 here is CALGELADKTDKLIF. The CDR3 region has the DNA TGTGCTCTTGGGGAACTGGCGGATAAGACCGATAAACTCATCTTT.

This clone appeared a few times. This chain joins TRDV1 and TRDJ1, with TRDD2 matching over 9 bases. The germline V gene encodes CDR1 TSWWSYY and CDR2 QGS. V lost 0 bases, J lost 0 bases, and 29 bases stayed unmatched. The CDR3 contains 25 residues. The CDR3: CALGELQSPSYAAGLGHPYTDKLIF. The CDR3, as DNA: TGTGCTCTTGGGGAACTACAGAGCCCTTCCTACGCCGCCGGGCTGGGTCACCCCTACACCGATAAACTCATCTTT.

Only a few counts were recorded for this clone. The V and J genes are TRDV1 and TRDJ1; D might be TRDD3 (7 bases). Germline V gene lookup returns CDR1 TSWWSYY and CDR2 QGS. This CDR3 contains 17 residues. Between the trimmed V and J ends, which lost 3 bases and 4 bases, there was a span of 21 bases. CDR3 region: CALGDFLWWGKIDKLIF. For the CDR3, the DNA is TGTGCTCTTGGGGACTTCCTTTGGTGGGGGAAGATCGATAAACTCATCTTT.

This clone qualifies as medium-sized. The chain links TRDV2 to TRDJ1, with D unclear. Germline-derived CDR1 and CDR2 are GEAIGNYY and EKD. This CDR3 spans 17 amino acids. The V gene lost 3 bases and the J gene lost 1 base, with 20 bases spanning the gap. The CDR3 DNA reads as TGTGCCTGTGACCCCGCAGATCTATGCCTGCGCACCGATAAACTCATCTTT. Its protein product is CACDPADLCLRTDKLIF.

This clone was observed a few times. The rearrangement joins TRDV1 to TRDJ1; TRDD3 matches at 10 bases. The V and J ends lost 2 bases and 0 bases, in that order; junction bases with no gene match: 21. In germline, CDR1 is TSWWSYY, CDR2 QGS. This CDR3 region has 22 residues. The CDR3 is CALGEKVLRRWGILSYTDKLIF. CDR3 nucleotide sequence: TGTGCTCTTGGGGAAAAGGTCCTACGTCGGTGGGGGATACTCTCTTACACCGATAAACTCATCTTT.

Remarks on this clone: The identical CDR3 is also encoded by other nucleotide sequences in the sample. The V gene is TRDV1, the J gene TRDJ1; TRDD3 aligns across 7 bases. CDR3 length equals 22 residues. Germline CDR1 and CDR2: TSWWSYY and QGS. V was pared by 9 bases and J by 7 bases, with 38 bases of the junction left unmatched. Here the CDR3 reads CALATLPGAGLGNDGWLFKLIF. For the CDR3, the DNA is TGTGCTCTCGCCACTCTGCCGGGAGCCGGACTGGGGAATGACGGGTGGCTTTTTAAACTCATCTTT.